This T cell receptor beta chain was recorded in a study of blood T cell repertoires in COVID-19. Study processing details: Researchers report that nucleated cell counts were estimated from reference gene primer amplification. Repertoires were generated with immunoSEQ multiplex PCR, while TCRdb's copy carries only in-frame clones and drops some. Clone size and the V and J calls come from that table; the DNA yielded D and trimming. The table has 310,000 or so clones, approximately 84% seen once. The origin of this receptor is a woman younger than 45 who had recovered from COVID-19. Sequenced input: peripheral blood.

CDR3: CASSLGQDDTEAFF. CDR3 nucleotide sequence: TGTGCCAGCAGCTTAGGTCAGGATGACACTGAAGCTTTCTTT. J is TRBJ1-1 and V is TRBV7-9; D uncertain. V lost 1 base and J lost 3, with 9 bases in between. Per the germline V gene, CDR1 is SEHNR and CDR2 is FQNEAQ (reference sequence). The CDR3 loop spans 14 amino acids.